This TCR beta chain was obtained from a study of shared clonotypes between healthy human individuals. The wider study: For every donor, three CD4 naive, three CD4 memory, two CD8 naive and one CD8 memory plates were used.

Profiled with immunoSEQ multiplex PCR; TCRdb holds only in-frame clones, not every one. The sample consists of 2,500,000 or so clones, just under 95% of them appearing once. Study results and limitations: Clonotypes shared by all four donors outscored non-shared clonotypes in generation probability. Naive subsets generally had larger estimated richness than memory subsets.

J gave up 2 bases and V 0 bases, and 3 bases lay outside the gene matches. The CDR3 is made up of 16 amino acids. CDR1 and CDR2 from the germline V gene are PRHDT and FYEKMQ (reference sequence). A word on this clone: Its antigen is unidentified.

What was sequenced was naive CD4+ T cells from PBMCs. Subset of the sample: CD45RA+ positively selected. This TCR was recovered from a man aged 18-30 years in good health. Some clones in this sample may be carry-over from other donors' samples. This sequence joins TRBV13 and TRBJ1-3; 8 bases agree with TRBD1. CDR3 nucleotides: TGTGCCAGCAGCTTAGGCCAGGGGGCTGCTGGAAACACCATATATTTT. The encoded protein is CASSLGQGAAGNTIYF.